This T cell receptor beta chain was found in a study of T cell changes during pregnancy in multiple sclerosis. CDR3 length equals 16 residues. The V segment lost 3 bases and the J segment 3 bases; nucleotides outside the gene matches: 8. Germline CDR1 and CDR2: LNHDA and SQIVND (reference sequence). Profiling relied on immunoSEQ multiplex PCR, and the TCRdb table lists in-frame clones only, not all of them. The data hold about 80,000 clones, with 94% observed a single time. The sequence came from a female donor with multiple sclerosis, enrolled in a pregnancy study. The material was peripheral blood, obtained in the third trimester of pregnancy. The chain employs TRBV19 and TRBJ2-7, with TRBD2 matching over 10 bases. The CDR3: CASSMSSGGAHYEQYF. Written as DNA, the CDR3 is TGTGCCAGTAGTATGAGCAGCGGGGGGGCCCACTACGAGCAGTACTTC.